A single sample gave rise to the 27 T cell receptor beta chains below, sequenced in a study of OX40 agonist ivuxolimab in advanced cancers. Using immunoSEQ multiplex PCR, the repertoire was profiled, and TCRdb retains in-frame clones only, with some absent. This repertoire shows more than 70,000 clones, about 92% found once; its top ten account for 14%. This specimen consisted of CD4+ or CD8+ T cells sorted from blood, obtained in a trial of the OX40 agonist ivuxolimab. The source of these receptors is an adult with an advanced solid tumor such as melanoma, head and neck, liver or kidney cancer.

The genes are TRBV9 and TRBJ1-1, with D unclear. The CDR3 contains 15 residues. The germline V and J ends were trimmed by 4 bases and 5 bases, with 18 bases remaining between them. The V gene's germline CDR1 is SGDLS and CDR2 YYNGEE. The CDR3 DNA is TGTGCCAGCAGCCCCCGAGGCTGGGAGAAAACTGAAGCTTTCTTT. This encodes CASSPRGWEKTEAFF.

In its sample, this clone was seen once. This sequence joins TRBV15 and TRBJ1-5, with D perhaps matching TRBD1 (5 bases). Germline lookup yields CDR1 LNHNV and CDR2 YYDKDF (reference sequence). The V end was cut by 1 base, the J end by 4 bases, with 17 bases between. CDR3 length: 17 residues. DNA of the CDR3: TGTGCCACCAGCAGAGGCCCGGGGCTATCGTCAAATCAGCCCCAGCATTTT. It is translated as CATSRGPGLSSNQPQHF.

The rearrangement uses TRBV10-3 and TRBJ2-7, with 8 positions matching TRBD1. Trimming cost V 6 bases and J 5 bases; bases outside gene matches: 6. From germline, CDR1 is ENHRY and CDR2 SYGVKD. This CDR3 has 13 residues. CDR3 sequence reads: CAISPGTGNEQYF. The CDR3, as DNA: TGTGCCATCAGCCCCGGGACAGGTAACGAGCAGTACTTC.

The chain's CDR3 is CASSQDPGEGFTNEKLFF. CDR3 in DNA: TGCGCCAGCAGCCAAGATCCGGGGGAGGGGTTCACTAATGAAAAACTGTTTTTT. V usage is TRBV4-3 and J usage is TRBJ1-4; tentative D call: TRBD1 (5 bases). Germline V lookup: CDR1 LGHNA, CDR2 YSLEER. Deletions cut 0 bases from V and 2 bases from J, with 16 bases between. CDR3 length equals 18 residues.

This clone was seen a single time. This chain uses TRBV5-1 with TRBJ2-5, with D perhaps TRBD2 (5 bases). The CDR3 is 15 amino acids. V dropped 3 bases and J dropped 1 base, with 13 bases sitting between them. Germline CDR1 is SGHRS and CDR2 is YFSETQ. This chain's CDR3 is CASSSKPGVQETQYF. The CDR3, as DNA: TGCGCCAGCAGCTCCAAACCCGGGGTCCAAGAGACCCAGTACTTC.

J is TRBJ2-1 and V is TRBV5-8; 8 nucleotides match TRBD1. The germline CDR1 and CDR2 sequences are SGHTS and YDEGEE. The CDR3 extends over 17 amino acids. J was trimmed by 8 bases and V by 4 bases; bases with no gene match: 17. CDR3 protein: CASSTAQGARVLDEQFF. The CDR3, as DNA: TGTGCCAGCAGCACAGCTCAGGGGGCGCGGGTGTTAGATGAGCAGTTCTTC.

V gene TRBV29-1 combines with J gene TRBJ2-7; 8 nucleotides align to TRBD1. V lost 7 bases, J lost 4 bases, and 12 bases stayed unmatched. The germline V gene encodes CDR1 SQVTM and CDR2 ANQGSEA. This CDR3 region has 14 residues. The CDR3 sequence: CSGSGGAAGYEQYF. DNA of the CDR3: TGCAGCGGATCAGGGGGCGCGGCTGGGTACGAGCAGTACTTC.

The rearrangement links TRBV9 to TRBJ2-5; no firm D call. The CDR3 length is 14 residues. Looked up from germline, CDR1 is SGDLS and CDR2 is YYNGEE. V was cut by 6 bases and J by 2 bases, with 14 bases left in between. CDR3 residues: CASNLGRIQETQYF. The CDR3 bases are TGTGCCAGCAACCTCGGACGGATTCAAGAGACCCAGTACTTC.

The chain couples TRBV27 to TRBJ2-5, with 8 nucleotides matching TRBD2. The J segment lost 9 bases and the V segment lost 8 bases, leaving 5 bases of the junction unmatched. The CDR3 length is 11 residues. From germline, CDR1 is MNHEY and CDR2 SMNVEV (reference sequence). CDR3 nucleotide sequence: TGTGCCAGCGGTCCCGGGGGGGCCCAGTACTTC. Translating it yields CASGPGGAQYF.

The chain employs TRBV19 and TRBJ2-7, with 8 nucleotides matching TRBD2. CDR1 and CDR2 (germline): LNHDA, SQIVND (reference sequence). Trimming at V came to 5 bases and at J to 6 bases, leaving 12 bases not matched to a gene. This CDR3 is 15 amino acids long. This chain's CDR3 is CASSPREGSLIEQYF. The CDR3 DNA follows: TGTGCCAGTAGTCCCCGGGAGGGTTCGTTAATCGAGCAGTACTTC.

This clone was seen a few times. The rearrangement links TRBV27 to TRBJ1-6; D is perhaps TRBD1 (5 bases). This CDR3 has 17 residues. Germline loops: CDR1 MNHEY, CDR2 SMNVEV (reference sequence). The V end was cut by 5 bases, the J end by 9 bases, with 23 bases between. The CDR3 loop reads CASSPPRSGTDLSPLHF. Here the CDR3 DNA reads TGTGCCAGCAGTCCCCCCCGGTCCGGGACTGACCTTTCACCCCTCCACTTT.

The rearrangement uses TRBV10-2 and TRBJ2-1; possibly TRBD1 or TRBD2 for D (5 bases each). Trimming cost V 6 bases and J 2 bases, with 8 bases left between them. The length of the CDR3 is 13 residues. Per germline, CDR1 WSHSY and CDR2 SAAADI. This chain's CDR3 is CASSWDAYNEQFF. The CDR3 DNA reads TGCGCCAGCAGCTGGGACGCCTACAATGAGCAGTTCTTC.

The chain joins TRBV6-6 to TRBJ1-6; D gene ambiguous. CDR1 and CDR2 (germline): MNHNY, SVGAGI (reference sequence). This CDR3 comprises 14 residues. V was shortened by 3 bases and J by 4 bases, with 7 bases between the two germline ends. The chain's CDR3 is CASSYTGYNSPLHF. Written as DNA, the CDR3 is TGTGCCAGCAGTTATACCGGGTATAATTCACCCCTCCACTTT.

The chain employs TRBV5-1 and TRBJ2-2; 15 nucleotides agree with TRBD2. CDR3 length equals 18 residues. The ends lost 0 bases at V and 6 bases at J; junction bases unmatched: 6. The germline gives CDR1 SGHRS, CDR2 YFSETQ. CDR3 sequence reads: CASSLGTSGRARSGELFF. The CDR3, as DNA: TGCGCCAGCAGCTTGGGGACTAGCGGGAGGGCCCGGTCCGGGGAGCTGTTTTTT.

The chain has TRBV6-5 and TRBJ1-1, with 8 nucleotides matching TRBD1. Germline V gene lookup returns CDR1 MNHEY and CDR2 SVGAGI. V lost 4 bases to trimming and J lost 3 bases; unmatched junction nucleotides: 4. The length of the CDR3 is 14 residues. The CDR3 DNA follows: TGTGCCAGCAGTTTACAGGGGGGTGACACTGAAGCTTTCTTT. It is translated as CASSLQGGDTEAFF.

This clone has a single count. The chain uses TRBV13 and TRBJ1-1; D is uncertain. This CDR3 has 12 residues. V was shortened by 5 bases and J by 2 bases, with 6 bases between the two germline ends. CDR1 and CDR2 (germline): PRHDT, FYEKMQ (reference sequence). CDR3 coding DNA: TGTGCCAGCAGCCGTTCCAACACTGAAGCTTTCTTT. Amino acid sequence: CASSRSNTEAFF. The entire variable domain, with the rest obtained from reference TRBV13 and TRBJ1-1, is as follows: AAGVIQSPRHLIKEKRETATLKCYPIPRHDTVYWYQQGPGQDPQFLISFYEKMQSDKGSIPDRFSAQQFSDYHSELNMSSLELGDSALYFCASSRSNTEAFFGQGTRLTVV.

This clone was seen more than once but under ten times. This chain's CDR3 is CASSQVQVQGGYTF. DNA for the CDR3: TGCGCCAGCAGCCAAGTTCAGGTACAGGGTGGCTACACCTTC. This chain joins TRBV4-1 and TRBJ1-2, with TRBD1 as a possible D gene (6 bases). This CDR3 spans 14 amino acids. The V and J ends lost 1 base and 7 bases respectively, with 13 bases between them. From germline, CDR1 is MGHRA and CDR2 YSYEKL.

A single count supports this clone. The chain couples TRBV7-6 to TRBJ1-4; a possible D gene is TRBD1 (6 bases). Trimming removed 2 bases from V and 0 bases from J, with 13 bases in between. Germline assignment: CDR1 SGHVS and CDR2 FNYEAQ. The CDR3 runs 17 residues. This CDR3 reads CASSLRGGGATNEKLFF. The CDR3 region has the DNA TGTGCCAGCAGCTTACGGGGAGGGGGTGCAACTAATGAAAAACTGTTTTTT.

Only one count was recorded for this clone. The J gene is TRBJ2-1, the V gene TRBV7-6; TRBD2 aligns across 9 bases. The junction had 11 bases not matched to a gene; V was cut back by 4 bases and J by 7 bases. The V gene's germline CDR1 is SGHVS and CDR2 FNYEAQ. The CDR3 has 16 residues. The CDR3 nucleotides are TGTGCCAGCAGCTCCCCCGGGACTAGCCCATCAAATGAGCAGTTCTTC. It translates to CASSSPGTSPSNEQFF. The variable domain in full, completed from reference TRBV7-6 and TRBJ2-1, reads GAGVSQSPRYKVTKRGQDVALRCDPISGHVSLYWYRQALGQGPEFLTYFNYEAQQDKSGLPNDRFSAERPEGSISTLTIQRTEQRDSAMYRCASSSPGTSPSNEQFFGPGTRLTVL.

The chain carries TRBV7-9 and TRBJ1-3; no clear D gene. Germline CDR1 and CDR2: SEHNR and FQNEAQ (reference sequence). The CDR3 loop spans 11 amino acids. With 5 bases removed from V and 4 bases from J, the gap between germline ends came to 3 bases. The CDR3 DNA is TGTGCCAGCAGCGGGGGAAACACCATATATTTT. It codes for CASSGGNTIYF.

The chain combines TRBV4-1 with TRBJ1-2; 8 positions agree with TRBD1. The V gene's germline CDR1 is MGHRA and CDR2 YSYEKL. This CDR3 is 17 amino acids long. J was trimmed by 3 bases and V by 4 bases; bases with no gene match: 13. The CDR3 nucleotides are TGCGCCAGCAGCCCCCCCGGGACAGGCCTTGTGCACTATGGCTACACCTTC. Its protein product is CASSPPGTGLVHYGYTF.

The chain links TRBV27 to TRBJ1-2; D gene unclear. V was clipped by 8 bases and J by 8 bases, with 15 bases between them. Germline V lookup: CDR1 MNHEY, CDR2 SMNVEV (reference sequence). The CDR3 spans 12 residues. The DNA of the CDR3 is TGTGCCAGCGCCTCCGCCGTGGAGGGCTACACCTTC. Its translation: CASASAVEGYTF.

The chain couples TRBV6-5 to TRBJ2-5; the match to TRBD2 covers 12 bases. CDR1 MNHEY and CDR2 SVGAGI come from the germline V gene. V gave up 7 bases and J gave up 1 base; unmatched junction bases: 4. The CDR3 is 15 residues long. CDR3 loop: CASTLAGGLQETQYF. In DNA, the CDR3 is TGTGCCAGCACCCTAGCGGGAGGGCTCCAAGAGACCCAGTACTTC.

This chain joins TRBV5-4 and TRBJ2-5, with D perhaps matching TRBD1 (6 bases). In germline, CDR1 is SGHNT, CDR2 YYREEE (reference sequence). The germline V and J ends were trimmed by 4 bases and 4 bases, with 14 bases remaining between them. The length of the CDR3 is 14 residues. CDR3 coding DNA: TGTGCCAGCAGCCCGTTGACAGGACCAGAGACCCAGTACTTC. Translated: CASSPLTGPETQYF.

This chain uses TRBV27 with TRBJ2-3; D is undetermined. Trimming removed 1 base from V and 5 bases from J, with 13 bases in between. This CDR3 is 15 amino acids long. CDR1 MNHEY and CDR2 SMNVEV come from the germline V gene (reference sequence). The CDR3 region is CASSLYGGWGDTQYF. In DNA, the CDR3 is TGTGCCAGCAGTTTATACGGCGGCTGGGGAGATACGCAGTATTTT.

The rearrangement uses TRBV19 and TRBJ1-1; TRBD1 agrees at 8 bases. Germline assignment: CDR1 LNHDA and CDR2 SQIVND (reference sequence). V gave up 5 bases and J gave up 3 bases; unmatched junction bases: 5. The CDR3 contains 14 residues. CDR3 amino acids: CASSVPDRDTEAFF. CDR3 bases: TGTGCCAGTAGTGTACCGGACAGGGACACTGAAGCTTTCTTT.

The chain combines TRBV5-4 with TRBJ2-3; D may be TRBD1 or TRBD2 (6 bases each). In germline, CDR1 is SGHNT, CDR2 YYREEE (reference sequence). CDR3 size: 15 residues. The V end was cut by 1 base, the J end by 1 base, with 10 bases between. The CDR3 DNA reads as TGTGCCAGCAGCTTGTCGGGGGCCCGCACAGATACGCAGTATTTT. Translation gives CASSLSGARTDTQYF.